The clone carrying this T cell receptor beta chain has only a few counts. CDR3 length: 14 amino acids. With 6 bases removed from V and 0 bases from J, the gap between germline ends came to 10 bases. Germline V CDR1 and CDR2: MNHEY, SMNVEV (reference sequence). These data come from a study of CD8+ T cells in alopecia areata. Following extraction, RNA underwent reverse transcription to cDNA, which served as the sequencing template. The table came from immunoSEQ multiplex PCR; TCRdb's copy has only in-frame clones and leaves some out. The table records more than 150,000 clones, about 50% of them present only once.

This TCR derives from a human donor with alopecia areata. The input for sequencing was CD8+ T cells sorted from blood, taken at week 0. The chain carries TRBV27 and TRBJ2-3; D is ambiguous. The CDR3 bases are TGTGCCAGCAGCGTAACCCAAAGCACAGATACGCAGTATTTT. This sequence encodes CASSVTQSTDTQYF.